The source of this T cell receptor (beta chain) is a study of blood T cell repertoires in COVID-19. TCRdb's table, derived via immunoSEQ multiplex PCR, lists solely in-frame clones and lacks some. The repertoire holds about 370,000 clones, with roughly 90% as singletons. Germline CDR1 and CDR2: DFQATT and SNEGSKA (reference sequence). The CDR3 runs 15 residues. Trimming took 3 bases from V and 6 from J; bases not matched to a gene: 7. A Seattle source enrolled patients during active infection and followed them longitudinally. The chain combines TRBV20-1 with TRBJ2-1, with TRBD2 matching over 11 bases. The source of this sequence is a woman in her 30s with COVID-19, enrolled during active disease. Sequenced input: peripheral blood. In DNA, the CDR3 is TGCAGTGCTAGTAGGGCTAGCGGGGGGTTCAATGAGCAGTTCTTC. Translation: CSASRASGGFNEQFF.